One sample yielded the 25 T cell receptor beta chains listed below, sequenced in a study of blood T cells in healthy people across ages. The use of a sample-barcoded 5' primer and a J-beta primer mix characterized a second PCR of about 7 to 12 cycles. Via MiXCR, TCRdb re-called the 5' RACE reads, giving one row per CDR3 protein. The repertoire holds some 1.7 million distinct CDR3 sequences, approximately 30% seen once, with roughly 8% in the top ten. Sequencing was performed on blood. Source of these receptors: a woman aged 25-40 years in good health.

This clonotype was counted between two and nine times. CDR3 protein: CASSLEGRCGYTF. The CDR3 DNA follows: TGTGCCAGCAGTTTGGAGGGGAGGTGTGGCTACACCTTC. The genes are TRBV12-3 or TRBV12-4 and TRBJ1-2, with a tentative D call TRBD1 (5 bases). Deletions cut 3 bases from V and 7 bases from J, with 12 bases between. The CDR3 is 13 residues long.

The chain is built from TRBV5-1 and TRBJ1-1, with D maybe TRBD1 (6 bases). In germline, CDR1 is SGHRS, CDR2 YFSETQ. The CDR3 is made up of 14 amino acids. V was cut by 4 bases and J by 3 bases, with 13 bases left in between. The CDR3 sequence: CASSRGAGDTEAFF. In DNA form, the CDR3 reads TGCGCCAGCAGCCGGGGGGCGGGGGACACTGAAGCTTTCTTT.

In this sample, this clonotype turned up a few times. CDR3 bases: TGTGCCAGCAGTGAAGAAGGGGCACCGGGACTGACCTACGAGCAGTACTTC. Amino acid sequence: CASSEEGAPGLTYEQYF. V gene TRBV6-1 combines with J gene TRBJ2-7; possibly TRBD2 for D (6 bases). From germline, CDR1 is MNHNS and CDR2 SASEGT. CDR3 length equals 17 residues. Deletions cut 1 base from V and 2 bases from J, with 18 bases between.

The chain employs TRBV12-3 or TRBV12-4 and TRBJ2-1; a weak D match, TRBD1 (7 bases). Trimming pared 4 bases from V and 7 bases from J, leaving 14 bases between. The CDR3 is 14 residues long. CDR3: CASSSGGPANEQFF. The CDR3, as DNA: TGTGCCAGCAGTTCAGGGGGGCCCGCGAATGAGCAGTTCTTC.

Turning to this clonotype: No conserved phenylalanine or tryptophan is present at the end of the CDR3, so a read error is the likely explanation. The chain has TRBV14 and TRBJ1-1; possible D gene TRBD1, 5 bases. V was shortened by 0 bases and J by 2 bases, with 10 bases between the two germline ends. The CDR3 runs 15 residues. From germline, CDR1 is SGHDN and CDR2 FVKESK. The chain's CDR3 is CASSQEYDSNTEAFL. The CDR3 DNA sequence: TGTGCCAGCAGCCAAGAGTACGACAGCAACACTGAAGCTTTCTTG.

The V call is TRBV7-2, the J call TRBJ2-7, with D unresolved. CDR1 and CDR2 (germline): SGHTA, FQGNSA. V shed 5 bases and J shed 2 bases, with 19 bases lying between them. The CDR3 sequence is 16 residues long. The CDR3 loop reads CASSNDPPHPPYEQYF. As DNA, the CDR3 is TGTGCCAGCAGCAACGACCCGCCTCATCCCCCCTACGAGCAGTACTTC. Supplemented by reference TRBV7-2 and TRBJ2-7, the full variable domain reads GAGVSQSPSNKVTEKGKDVELRCDPISGHTALYWYRQSLGQGLEFLIYFQGNSAPDKSGLPSDRFSAERTGGSVSTLTIQRTQQEDSAVYLCASSNDPPHPPYEQYFGPGTRLTVT.

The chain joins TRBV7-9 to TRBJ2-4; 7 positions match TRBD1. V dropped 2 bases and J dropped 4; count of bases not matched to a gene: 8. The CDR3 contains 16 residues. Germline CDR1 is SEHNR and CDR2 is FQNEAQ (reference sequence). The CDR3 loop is CASSLLEGGWKNIQYF. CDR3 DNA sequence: TGTGCCAGCAGCTTACTGGAAGGGGGCTGGAAAAACATTCAGTACTTC.

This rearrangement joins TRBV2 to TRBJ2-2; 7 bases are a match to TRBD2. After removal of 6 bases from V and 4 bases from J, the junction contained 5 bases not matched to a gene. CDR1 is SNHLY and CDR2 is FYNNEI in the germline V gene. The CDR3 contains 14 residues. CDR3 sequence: CASRSGAGTGELFF. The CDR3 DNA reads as TGTGCCAGCAGGAGCGGGGCAGGCACCGGGGAGCTGTTTTTT.

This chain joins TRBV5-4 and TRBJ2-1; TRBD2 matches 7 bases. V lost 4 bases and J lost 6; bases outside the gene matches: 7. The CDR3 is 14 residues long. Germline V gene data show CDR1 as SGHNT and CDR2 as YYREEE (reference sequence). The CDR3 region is CASSPRGGINEQFF. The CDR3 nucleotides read TGTGCCAGCAGCCCTAGGGGAGGGATCAATGAGCAGTTCTTC.

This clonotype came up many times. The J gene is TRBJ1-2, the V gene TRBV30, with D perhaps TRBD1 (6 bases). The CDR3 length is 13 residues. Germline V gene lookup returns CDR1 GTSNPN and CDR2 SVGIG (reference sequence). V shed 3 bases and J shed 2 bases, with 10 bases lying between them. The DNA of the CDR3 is TGTGCCTGGAGGCAGGGGTTCAACTATGGCTACACCTTC. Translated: CAWRQGFNYGYTF.

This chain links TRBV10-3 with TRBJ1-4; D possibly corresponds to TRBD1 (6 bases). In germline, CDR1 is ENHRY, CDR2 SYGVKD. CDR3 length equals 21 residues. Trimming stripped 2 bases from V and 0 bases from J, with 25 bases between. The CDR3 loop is CAISEPQGGDAAAATNEKLFF. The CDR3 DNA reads TGTGCCATCAGTGAGCCACAAGGGGGGGACGCGGCCGCCGCAACTAATGAAAAACTGTTTTTT.

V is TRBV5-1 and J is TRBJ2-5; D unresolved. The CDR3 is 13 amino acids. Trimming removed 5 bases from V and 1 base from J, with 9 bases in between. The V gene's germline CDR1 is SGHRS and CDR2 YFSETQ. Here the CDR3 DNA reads TGCGCCAGCAGTTGCACGGGCCAAGAGACCCAGTACTTC. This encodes CASSCTGQETQYF. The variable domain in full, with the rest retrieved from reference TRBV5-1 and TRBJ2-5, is KAGVTQTPRYLIKTRGQQVTLSCSPISGHRSVSWYQQTPGQGLQFLFEYFSETQRNKGNFPGRFSGRQFSNSRSEMNVSTLELGDSALYLCASSCTGQETQYFGPGTRLLVL.

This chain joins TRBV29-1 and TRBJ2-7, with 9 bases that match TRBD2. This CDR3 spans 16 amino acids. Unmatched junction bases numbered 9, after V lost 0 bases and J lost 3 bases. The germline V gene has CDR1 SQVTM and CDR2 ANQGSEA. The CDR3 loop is CSVEDPLRGGLYEQYF. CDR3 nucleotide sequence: TGCAGCGTTGAAGACCCCCTGCGGGGGGGCCTCTACGAGCAGTACTTC.

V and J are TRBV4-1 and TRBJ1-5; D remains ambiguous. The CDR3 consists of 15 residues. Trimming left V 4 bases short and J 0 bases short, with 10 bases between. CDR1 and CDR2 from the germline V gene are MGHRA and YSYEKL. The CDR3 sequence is CASSPVQYSNQPQHF. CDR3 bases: TGCGCCAGCAGCCCGGTCCAGTATAGCAATCAGCCCCAGCATTTT.

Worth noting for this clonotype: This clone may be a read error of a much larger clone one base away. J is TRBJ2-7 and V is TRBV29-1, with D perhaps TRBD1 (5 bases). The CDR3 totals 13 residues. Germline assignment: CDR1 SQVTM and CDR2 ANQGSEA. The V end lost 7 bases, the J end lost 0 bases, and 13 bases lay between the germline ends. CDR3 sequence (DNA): TGCAGCGGATACAGGCCCGACTCCTACGAGCAGTACTTC. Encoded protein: CSGYRPDSYEQYF.

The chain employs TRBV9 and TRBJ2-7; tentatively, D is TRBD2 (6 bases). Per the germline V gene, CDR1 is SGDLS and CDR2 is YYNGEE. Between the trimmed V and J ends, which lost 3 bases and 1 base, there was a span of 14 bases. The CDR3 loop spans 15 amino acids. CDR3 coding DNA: TGTGCCAGCAGCGCTAGCGCTAATCCTTCCTACGAGCAGTACTTC. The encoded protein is CASSASANPSYEQYF.

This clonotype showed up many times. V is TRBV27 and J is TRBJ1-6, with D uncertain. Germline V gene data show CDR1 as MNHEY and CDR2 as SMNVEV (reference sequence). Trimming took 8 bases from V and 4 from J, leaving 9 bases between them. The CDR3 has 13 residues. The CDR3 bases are TGTGCCAGCTCTCCCGGATATAATTCACCCCTCCACTTT. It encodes CASSPGYNSPLHF.

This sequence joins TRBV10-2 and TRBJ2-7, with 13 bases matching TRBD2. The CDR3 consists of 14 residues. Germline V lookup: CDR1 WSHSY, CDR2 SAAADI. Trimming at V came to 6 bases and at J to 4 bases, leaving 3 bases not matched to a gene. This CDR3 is CASRLTSGGYEQYF. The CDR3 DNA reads TGCGCCAGCAGACTGACTAGCGGGGGGTACGAGCAGTACTTC.

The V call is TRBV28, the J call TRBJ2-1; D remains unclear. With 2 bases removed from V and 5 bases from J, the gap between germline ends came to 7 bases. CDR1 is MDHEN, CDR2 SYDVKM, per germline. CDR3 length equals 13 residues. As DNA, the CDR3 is TGTGCCAGCAGTTTAACGGTGAACAATGAGCAGTTCTTC. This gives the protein CASSLTVNNEQFF.

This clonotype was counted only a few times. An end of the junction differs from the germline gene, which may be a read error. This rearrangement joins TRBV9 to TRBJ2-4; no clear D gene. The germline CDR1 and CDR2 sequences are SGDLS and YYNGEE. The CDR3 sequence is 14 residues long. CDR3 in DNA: TGTGCCGGCAGCCCCCACCTAATTCCCTACGGGCAGTACTTC. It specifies CAGSPHLIPYGQYF.

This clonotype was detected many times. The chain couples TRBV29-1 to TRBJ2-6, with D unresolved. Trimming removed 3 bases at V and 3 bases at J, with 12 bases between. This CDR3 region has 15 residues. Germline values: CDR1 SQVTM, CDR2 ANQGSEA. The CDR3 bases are TGCAGCGTTGATAACGTCGAGAGTGGGGCCAACGTCCTGACTTTC. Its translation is CSVDNVESGANVLTF. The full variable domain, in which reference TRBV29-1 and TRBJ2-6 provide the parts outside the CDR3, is SAVISQKPSRDICQRGTSLTIQCQVDSQVTMMFWYRQQPGQSLTLIATANQGSEATYESGFVIDKFPISRPNLTFSTLTVSNMSPEDSSIYLCSVDNVESGANVLTFGAGSRLTVL.

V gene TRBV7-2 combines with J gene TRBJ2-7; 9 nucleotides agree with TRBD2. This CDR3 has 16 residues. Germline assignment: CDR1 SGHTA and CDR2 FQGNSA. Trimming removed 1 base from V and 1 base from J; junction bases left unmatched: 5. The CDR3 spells CASSLGSAGGSYEQYF. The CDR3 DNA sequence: TGTGCCAGCAGCTTAGGATCAGCGGGGGGTTCCTACGAGCAGTACTTC.

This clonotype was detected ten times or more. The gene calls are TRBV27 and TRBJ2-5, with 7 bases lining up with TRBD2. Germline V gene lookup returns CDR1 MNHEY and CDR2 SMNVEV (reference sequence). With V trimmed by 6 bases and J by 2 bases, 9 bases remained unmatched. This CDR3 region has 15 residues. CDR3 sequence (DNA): TGTGCCAGCAGCTCTAGTCGGACTAGGCAAGAGACCCAGTACTTC. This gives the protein CASSSSRTRQETQYF.

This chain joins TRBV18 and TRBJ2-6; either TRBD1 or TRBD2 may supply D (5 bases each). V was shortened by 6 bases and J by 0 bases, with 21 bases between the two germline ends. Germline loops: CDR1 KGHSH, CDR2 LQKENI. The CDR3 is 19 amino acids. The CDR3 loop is CASSPLRQKEGSGANVLTF. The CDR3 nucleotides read TGTGCCAGCTCCCCCTTACGACAGAAAGAGGGCTCTGGGGCCAACGTCCTGACTTTC.

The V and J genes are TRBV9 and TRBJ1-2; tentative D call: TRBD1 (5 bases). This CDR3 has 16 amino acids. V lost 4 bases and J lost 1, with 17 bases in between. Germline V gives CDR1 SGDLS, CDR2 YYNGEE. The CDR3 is CASSPPQGALNYGYTF. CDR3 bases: TGTGCCAGCAGCCCTCCTCAGGGAGCCCTTAACTATGGCTACACCTTC. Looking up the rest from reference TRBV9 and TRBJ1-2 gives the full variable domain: DSGVTQTPKHLITATGQRVTLRCSPRSGDLSVYWYQQSLDQGLQFLIQYYNGEERAKGNILERFSAQQFPDLHSELNLSSLELGDSALYFCASSPPQGALNYGYTFGSGTRLTVV.